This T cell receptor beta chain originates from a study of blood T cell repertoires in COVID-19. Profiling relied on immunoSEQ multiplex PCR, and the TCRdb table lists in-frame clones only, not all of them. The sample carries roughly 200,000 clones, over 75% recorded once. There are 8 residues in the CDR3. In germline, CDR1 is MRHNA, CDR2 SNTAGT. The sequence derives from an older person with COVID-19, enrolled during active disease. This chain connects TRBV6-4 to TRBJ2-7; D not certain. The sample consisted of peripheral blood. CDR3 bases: TGTGATATGTACGAGCAGTACTTC. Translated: CDMYEQYF.